This is a list of T cell receptor beta chains from one sample in a study of Graves' ophthalmopathy and Graves' hyperthyroidism. TCRdb recomputed calls from the multiplex PCR reads with MiXCR, one row per CDR3 protein. In the table there are just over 600,000 distinct CDR3 sequences, about 20% of which are singletons. Material: peripheral blood. Receptor source: a woman in her late teens or twenties with stable Graves' hyperthyroidism. Some clones in this sample may be carry-over from other donors' samples. CDR3s include the opening cysteine and the closing phenylalanine or tryptophan. The order of the fields is V gene, clone size, J gene, D gene, CDR3 DNA, CDR3 protein. A D gene is named only where the DNA matches it firmly. Rows give clone size only sometimes, using once, few, many, or a class for an expanded clone.

>TRBV6-1|-|TRBJ2-5|-
TGTGCCAGCGAATTAGCCTCTCGGGGGCCGGGAATTCGTGCCCAGTACTTC
CASELASRGPGIRAQYF
>TRBV6-1|many|TRBJ1-2|TRBD1
TGTGCCAGACAGGGGGTGGACTATGGCTACACCTTC
CARQGVDYGYTF
>TRBV30|many|TRBJ1-1|-
TGTGCCTGGAGCCTATTAGCTTCTCCCACAATGAACACTGAAGCTTTCTTT
CAWSLLASPTMNTEAFF
>TRBV6-1|-|TRBJ1-1|-
TGTGCCAGCAAGGACAGCGTGAACACTGAAGCTCTCTTT
CASKDSVNTEALF
>TRBV12-3/TRBV12-4|many|TRBJ1-5|-
TGTGCCAGCAGACGGACAGATCAGCCCCAGCATTTT
CASRRTDQPQHF
>TRBV6-5|few|TRBJ2-5|-
TGTGCCAGCAGTTACTCACCCGGGAGTGGCCTAGAGACCCAGTACTTC
CASSYSPGSGLETQYF
>TRBV5-6|-|TRBJ2-2|TRBD2
TGTGCCAGCAGATGGGGAGGGGTGTACACCGGGGAGCTGTTTTTT
CASRWGGVYTGELFF
>TRBV29-1|many|TRBJ2-5|TRBD2
TGCAGCGTAGAGCGGGAGGGCCCGGAGACCCAGTACTTC
CSVEREGPETQYF
>TRBV4-3|few|TRBJ1-1|-
TGCGCCAGCAGCCAAGATCGGGGGATCATGAACACTGAAGCTTTCTTT
CASSQDRGIMNTEAFF
>TRBV11-2|-|TRBJ2-5|TRBD2
TGTGCCAGCAGCTCCCCGGTAGCGGGAGGGGGGGAGACCCAGTACTTC
CASSSPVAGGGETQYF
>TRBV2|many|TRBJ2-2|-
TGTGCCAGCACCCCGGCTAGCCAGAACACCGGGGAGCTGTTTTTT
CASTPASQNTGELFF
>TRBV12-3/TRBV12-4|many|TRBJ1-5|-
TGTGCCAGCAGTTCCCAGTTCGCTAGCAATCAGCCCCAGCATTTT
CASSSQFASNQPQHF
>TRBV28|-|TRBJ2-7|-
TGTGCCAGCCAAGGGTACGAGCAGTACTTC
CASQGYEQYF
>TRBV11-2|many|TRBJ1-1|-
TGTGCCAGCAGCTTACTGGGACATTATAATGAAGCTTTCTTT
CASSLLGHYNEAFF
>TRBV12-3/TRBV12-4|many|TRBJ2-5|TRBD1
TGTGCCAGCAGTCCTCCGGGACAGGGGACGGAGACCCAGTACTTC
CASSPPGQGTETQYF
>TRBV29-1|-|TRBJ2-5|TRBD1
TGCAGCGCCTACAGGGGGGAGACCCAGTACTTC
CSAYRGETQYF
>TRBV20-1|many|TRBJ2-7|-
TGCAGTCTACCAGGGGCTAGCGCGAGCTCCTACGAGCAGTACTTC
CSLPGASASSYEQYF